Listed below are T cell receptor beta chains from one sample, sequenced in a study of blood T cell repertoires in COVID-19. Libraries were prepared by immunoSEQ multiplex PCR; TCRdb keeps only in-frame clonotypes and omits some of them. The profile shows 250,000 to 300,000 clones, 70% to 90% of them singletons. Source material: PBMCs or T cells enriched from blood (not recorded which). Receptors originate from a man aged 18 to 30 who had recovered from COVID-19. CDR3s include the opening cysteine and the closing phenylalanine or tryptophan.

cdr3_aa: CASSIGRGSGGPSTDTQYF
v_call: TRBV19
j_call: TRBJ2-3

cdr3_aa: CASIIPGGDQPQHF
v_call: TRBV28
j_call: TRBJ1-5

cdr3_aa: CASSLSGGGTREKLFF
v_call: TRBV7-9
j_call: TRBJ1-4

cdr3_aa: CASSMGHVTEAFF
v_call: TRBV7-2
j_call: TRBJ1-1

cdr3_aa: CASSGTSGRQETQYF
v_call: TRBV9
j_call: TRBJ2-5

cdr3_aa: CASSVDPGMNTEAFF
v_call: TRBV9
j_call: TRBJ1-1

cdr3_aa: CASSADNRGVNIQYF
v_call: TRBV11-2
j_call: TRBJ2-4

cdr3_aa: CASSLGGGYAQPQHF
v_call: TRBV19
j_call: TRBJ1-5

cdr3_aa: CSVYDSTNTEAFF
v_call: TRBV29-1
j_call: TRBJ1-1

cdr3_aa: CASSDGGLTYEQYF
v_call: TRBV10-2
j_call: TRBJ2-7

cdr3_aa: CASSLAGQYNEQFF
v_call: TRBV5-1
j_call: TRBJ2-1

cdr3_aa: CASSQEGIEDGYTF
v_call: TRBV4-1
j_call: TRBJ1-2

cdr3_aa: CASSEYGGLNNEQFF
v_call: TRBV25-1
j_call: TRBJ2-1

cdr3_aa: CAISTTTVSSYEQYF
v_call: TRBV10-3
j_call: TRBJ2-7

cdr3_aa: CASSAGTANYGYTF
v_call: TRBV10-1
j_call: TRBJ1-2

cdr3_aa: CASREDRDHGYTF
v_call: TRBV6-1
j_call: TRBJ1-2

cdr3_aa: CAISEFGERGAPLHF
v_call: TRBV10-3
j_call: TRBJ1-6